Given below is one T cell receptor (beta chain) in context. The naive CD8 subset, CD45RO-negative cells positively selected for CCR7, excluded terminally differentiated effector memory CD45RA+ cells. The CDR3 covers 14 residues. Germline CDR1 MDHEN, CDR2 SYDVKM. The V end lost 5 bases, the J end lost 5 bases, and 15 bases lay between the germline ends. These data belong to a study of shared clonotypes between healthy human individuals. The protocol was immunoSEQ multiplex PCR, while the TCRdb copy is restricted to in-frame clones and leaves out a portion. The sample carries more than 600,000 clones, 92% recorded once.

This receptor was identified in a man aged 25 to 40 in good health. Sequenced: naive CD8+ T cells sorted from blood. The V and J genes are TRBV28 and TRBJ1-2; D ambiguous. This chain's CDR3 is CASSLRAETYGYTF. The CDR3, as DNA: TGTGCCAGCAGTCTTCGGGCTGAAACATATGGCTACACCTTC.